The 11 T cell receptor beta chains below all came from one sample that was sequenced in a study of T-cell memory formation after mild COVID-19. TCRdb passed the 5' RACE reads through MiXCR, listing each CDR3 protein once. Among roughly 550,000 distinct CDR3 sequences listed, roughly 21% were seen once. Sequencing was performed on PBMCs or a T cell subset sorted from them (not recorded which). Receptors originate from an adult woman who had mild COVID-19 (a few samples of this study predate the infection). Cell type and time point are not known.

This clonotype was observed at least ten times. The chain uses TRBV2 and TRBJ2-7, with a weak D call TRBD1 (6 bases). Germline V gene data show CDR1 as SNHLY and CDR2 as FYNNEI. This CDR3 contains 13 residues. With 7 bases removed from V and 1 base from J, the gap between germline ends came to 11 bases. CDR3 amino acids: CASTSGQSYEQYF. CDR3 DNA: TGTGCCAGCACCTCCGGACAGTCCTACGAGCAGTACTTC.

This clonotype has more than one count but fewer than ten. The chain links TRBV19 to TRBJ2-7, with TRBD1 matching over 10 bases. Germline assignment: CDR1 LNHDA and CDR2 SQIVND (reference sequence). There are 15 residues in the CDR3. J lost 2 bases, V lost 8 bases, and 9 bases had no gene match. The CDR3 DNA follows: TGTGCCAGTCGTAAAGGGACAGGGGTCCCCTACGAGCAGTACTTC. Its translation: CASRKGTGVPYEQYF.

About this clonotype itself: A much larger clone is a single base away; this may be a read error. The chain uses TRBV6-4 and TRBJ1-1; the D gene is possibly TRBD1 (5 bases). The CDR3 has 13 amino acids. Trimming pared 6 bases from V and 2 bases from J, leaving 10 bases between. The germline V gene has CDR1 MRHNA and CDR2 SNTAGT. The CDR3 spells CASRWGTNTEAFF. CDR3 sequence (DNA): TGTGCCAGCAGATGGGGGACCAACACTGAAGCTTTCTTT.

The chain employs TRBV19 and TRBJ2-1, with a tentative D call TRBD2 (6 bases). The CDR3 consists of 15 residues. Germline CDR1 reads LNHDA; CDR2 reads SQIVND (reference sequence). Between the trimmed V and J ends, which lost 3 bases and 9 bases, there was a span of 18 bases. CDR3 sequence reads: CASSIGGLGKGEQFF. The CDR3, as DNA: TGTGCCAGTAGTATTGGGGGACTTGGGAAGGGTGAGCAGTTCTTC.

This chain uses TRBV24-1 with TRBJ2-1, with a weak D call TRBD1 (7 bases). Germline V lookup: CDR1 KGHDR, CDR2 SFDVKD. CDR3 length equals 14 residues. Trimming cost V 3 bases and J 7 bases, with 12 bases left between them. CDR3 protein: CATSDLRGANEQFF. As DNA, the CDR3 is TGTGCCACCAGTGATCTCAGGGGGGCGAATGAGCAGTTCTTC.

The CDR3 DNA reads TGTGCCATCAGTGGGACTAGCGGGGGGTCCCAAGAGACCCAGTACTTC. It yields the protein CAISGTSGGSQETQYF. The rearrangement uses TRBV10-3 and TRBJ2-5; 14 nucleotides line up with TRBD2. Germline CDR1 and CDR2: ENHRY and SYGVKD. The V segment lost 4 bases and the J segment 1 base; nucleotides outside the gene matches: 2. CDR3 length: 16 residues.

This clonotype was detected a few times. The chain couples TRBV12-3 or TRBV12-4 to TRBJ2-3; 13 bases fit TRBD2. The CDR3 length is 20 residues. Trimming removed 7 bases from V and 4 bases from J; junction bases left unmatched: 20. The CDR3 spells CASTPGLGLAGVGVADTQYF. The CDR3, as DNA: TGTGCCAGCACCCCTGGGTTAGGACTAGCGGGAGTGGGGGTCGCAGATACGCAGTATTTT.

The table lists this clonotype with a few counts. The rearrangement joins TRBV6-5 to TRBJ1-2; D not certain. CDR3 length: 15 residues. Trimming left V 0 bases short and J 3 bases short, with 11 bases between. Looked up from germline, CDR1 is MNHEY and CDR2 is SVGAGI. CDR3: CASSYSKQPHYGYTF. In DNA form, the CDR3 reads TGTGCCAGCAGTTACTCGAAGCAGCCACACTATGGCTACACCTTC.

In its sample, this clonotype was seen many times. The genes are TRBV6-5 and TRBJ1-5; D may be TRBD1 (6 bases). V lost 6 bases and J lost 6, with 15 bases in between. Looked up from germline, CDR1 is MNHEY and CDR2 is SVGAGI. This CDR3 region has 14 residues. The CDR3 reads CASRPKTGIQPQHF. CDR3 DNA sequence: TGTGCCAGCAGACCTAAAACAGGGATTCAGCCCCAGCATTTT.

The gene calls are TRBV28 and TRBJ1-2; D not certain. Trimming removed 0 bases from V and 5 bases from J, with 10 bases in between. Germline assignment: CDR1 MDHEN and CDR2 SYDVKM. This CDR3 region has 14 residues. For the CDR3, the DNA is TGTGCCAGCAGTTTATGGGGAATGGGGTATGGCTACACCTTC. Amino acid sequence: CASSLWGMGYGYTF.

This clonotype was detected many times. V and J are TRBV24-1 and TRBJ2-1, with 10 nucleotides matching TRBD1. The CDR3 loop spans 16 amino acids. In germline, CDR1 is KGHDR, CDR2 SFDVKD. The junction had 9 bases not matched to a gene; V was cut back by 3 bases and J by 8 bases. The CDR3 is CATSDPKRDRGYEQFF. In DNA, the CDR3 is TGTGCCACCAGTGATCCTAAACGGGACAGGGGCTATGAGCAGTTCTTC.